These 25 T cell receptor beta chains were all obtained from the same sample, sequenced in a study of PD-L1 blockade in urothelial cancer. Repertoires were generated with immunoSEQ multiplex PCR, while TCRdb's copy carries only in-frame clones and drops some. The table has 35,000 to 50,000 clones, approximately 80% seen once. The sample here was PBMCs, taken around atezolizumab (anti-PD-L1) treatment. Receptors were obtained from a man aged 65 to 85 with urothelial cancer.

Within the sample, this clone is medium-sized (0.01 to 0.1%). This chain links TRBV6-5 with TRBJ1-1, with D perhaps TRBD1 (5 bases). In germline, CDR1 is MNHEY, CDR2 SVGAGI. Trimming left V 0 bases short and J 1 base short, with 6 bases between. This CDR3 is built from 14 residues. The CDR3 loop is CASSYSTGNTEAFF. The CDR3 bases are TGTGCCAGCAGTTACTCTACAGGGAACACTGAAGCTTTCTTT.

This rearrangement joins TRBV2 to TRBJ1-2; D perhaps matches TRBD1 (5 bases). In germline, CDR1 is SNHLY, CDR2 FYNNEI. V dropped 6 bases and J dropped 1 base, with 9 bases sitting between them. CDR3 length equals 13 residues. CDR3 sequence reads: CASSVDSNYGYTF. CDR3 nucleotides: TGTGCCAGCAGCGTCGACAGTAACTATGGCTACACCTTC.

The chain recombines TRBV6-5 with TRBJ1-2, with 9 nucleotides matching TRBD1. The CDR3 extends over 15 amino acids. V gave up 2 bases and J gave up 6 bases; unmatched junction bases: 7. Per germline, CDR1 MNHEY and CDR2 SVGAGI. The CDR3 nucleotides are TGTGCCAGCAGTTACGGGCGGGACAGGGAGGATGGCTACACCTTC. Amino acids: CASSYGRDREDGYTF.

This clone was detected only once. V and J are TRBV11-2 and TRBJ2-1; 15 nucleotides line up with TRBD2. Germline CDR1 SGHAT, CDR2 FQNNGV. The CDR3 runs 17 residues. The V gene end was trimmed by 5 bases and the J gene end by 5 bases; junction bases not matched to a gene: 7. The chain's CDR3 is CASSAGGLAGGNNEQFF. For the CDR3, the DNA is TGTGCCAGCAGCGCAGGAGGACTAGCGGGAGGGAACAATGAGCAGTTCTTC.

This chain links TRBV6-5 with TRBJ1-2; D gene ambiguous. CDR1 is MNHEY, CDR2 SVGAGI, per germline. The ends were cut back, 5 bases at V and 8 bases at J, with 15 bases in the middle. The length of the CDR3 is 13 residues. CDR3 coding DNA: TGTGCCAGCAGTATAATGGCAGGAGGCGGCTACACCTTC. This encodes CASSIMAGGGYTF.

The chain joins TRBV7-9 to TRBJ2-3; 7 bases line up with TRBD2. Per germline, CDR1 SEHNR and CDR2 FQNEAQ (reference sequence). V shed 5 bases, J shed 5 bases, and the junction held 1 base outside the gene matches. The CDR3 totals 12 residues. CDR3 sequence (DNA): TGTGCCAGCAGCGCGGGGGAAGATACGCAGTATTTT. Protein product: CASSAGEDTQYF.

The chain employs TRBV7-2 and TRBJ2-1, with 7 bases lining up with TRBD2. The CDR3 spans 14 residues. The germline V gene has CDR1 SGHTA and CDR2 FQGNSA. The junction had 5 bases not matched to a gene; V was cut back by 1 base and J by 8 bases. In nucleotides, the CDR3 is TGTGCCAGCAGCTTAGGGGGGGGTTTAGATGAGCAGTTCTTC. Protein: CASSLGGGLDEQFF.

The V gene is TRBV7-9, the J gene TRBJ2-3, with 9 bases identical to TRBD2. J gave up 0 bases and V 5 bases, and 6 bases lay outside the gene matches. The CDR3 length is 16 residues. Per the germline V gene, CDR1 is SEHNR and CDR2 is FQNEAQ (reference sequence). CDR3 amino acids: CASSSLAGSSTDTQYF. The DNA for the CDR3 is TGTGCCAGCAGCAGTCTAGCGGGATCTAGCACAGATACGCAGTATTTT.

The gene calls are TRBV27 and TRBJ2-3; D is possibly TRBD2 (5 bases). V was clipped by 6 bases and J by 2 bases, with 18 bases between them. The CDR3 loop spans 16 amino acids. Germline CDR1 reads MNHEY; CDR2 reads SMNVEV (reference sequence). This CDR3 is CASSPFSGSLTDTQYF. The CDR3 DNA reads TGTGCCAGCAGCCCTTTCAGCGGCTCACTCACAGATACGCAGTATTTT.

This chain uses TRBV7-2 with TRBJ2-7; D unresolved. Per germline, CDR1 SGHTA and CDR2 FQGNSA. The CDR3 spans 13 residues. V lost 5 bases to trimming and J lost 5 bases, with 13 bases between them. DNA of the CDR3: TGTGCCAGCAGCCATACTTCCCCCCACGAGCAGTACTTC. Translated, it gives CASSHTSPHEQYF.

This clone has a single count. The chain has TRBV29-1 and TRBJ2-1; TRBD2 aligns across 14 bases. The length of the CDR3 is 16 residues. Germline V CDR1 and CDR2: SQVTM, ANQGSEA. J was trimmed by 3 bases and V by 6 bases; bases with no gene match: 7. The CDR3 is CSVRGTSGRSYNEQFF. CDR3 DNA sequence: TGCAGCGTGAGGGGGACTAGCGGGAGAAGCTACAATGAGCAGTTCTTC.

The chain carries TRBV10-3 and TRBJ2-2, with 7 bases identical to TRBD2. Germline V gene data show CDR1 as ENHRY and CDR2 as SYGVKD. V dropped 10 bases and J dropped 2; count of bases not matched to a gene: 7. The CDR3 covers 14 residues. CDR3 sequence reads: CATAGEINTGELFF. CDR3 sequence (DNA): TGTGCCACCGCGGGGGAGATAAACACCGGGGAGCTGTTTTTT.

V usage is TRBV10-3 and J usage is TRBJ2-7, with D hard to call. CDR3 length: 14 residues. CDR1 is ENHRY and CDR2 is SYGVKD in the germline V gene. V lost 2 bases and J 2 bases, leaving 10 bases between the germline ends. DNA for the CDR3: TGTGCCATCAGTGAGGTCACAGCAGCCTACGAGCAGTACTTC. It yields the protein CAISEVTAAYEQYF.

V gene TRBV6-5 combines with J gene TRBJ1-1; no reliable D call. The V end lost 8 bases, the J end lost 10 bases, and 8 bases lay between the germline ends. The germline CDR1 and CDR2 sequences are MNHEY and SVGAGI. This CDR3 is 9 amino acids long. The CDR3 nucleotides read TGTGCCAGCCGAAGAGGAGCTTTCTTT. Residues: CASRRGAFF.

This sequence joins TRBV5-1 and TRBJ2-2, with 9 bases fitting TRBD2. V lost 4 bases to trimming and J lost 2 bases; unmatched junction nucleotides: 9. CDR3 length equals 17 residues. Germline lookup yields CDR1 SGHRS and CDR2 YFSETQ. This CDR3 is CASSTRGLAINTGELFF. CDR3 bases: TGCGCCAGCAGCACCCGAGGACTAGCGATAAACACCGGGGAGCTGTTTTTT.

The chain combines TRBV7-3 with TRBJ2-2; D ambiguous. Trimming removed 2 bases from V and 5 bases from J, with 6 bases in between. The CDR3 length is 13 residues. From germline, CDR1 is SGHTA and CDR2 FQGTGA. The CDR3 is CASSLYRTGELFF. CDR3 nucleotide sequence: TGTGCCAGCAGCTTATACAGAACCGGGGAGCTGTTTTTT.

The chain carries TRBV18 and TRBJ1-5; TRBD1 agrees at 7 bases. This CDR3 spans 15 amino acids. The J segment lost 4 bases and the V segment lost 3 bases, leaving 6 bases of the junction unmatched. Germline V gene sequence: CDR1 KGHSH, CDR2 LQKENI. CDR3 residues: CASSPLGTVNQPQHF. The CDR3 DNA sequence: TGTGCCAGCTCACCCCTGGGGACAGTAAATCAGCCCCAGCATTTT.

This clone came up once. The chain uses TRBV11-3 and TRBJ2-7; 9 bases agree with TRBD1. The CDR3 consists of 16 residues. V lost 4 bases, J lost 0 bases, and 7 bases stayed unmatched. The germline CDR1 and CDR2 sequences are SGHNT and YENEEA. The CDR3 reads CASSSWDRASSYEQYF. The CDR3 region has the DNA TGTGCCAGCAGCTCGTGGGACAGGGCGAGCTCCTACGAGCAGTACTTC.

As DNA, the CDR3 is TGTGCCAGCATCCAGGGGTTTAACACCGGGGAGCTGTTTTTT. Protein: CASIQGFNTGELFF. V is TRBV2 and J is TRBJ2-2; possibly TRBD1 for D (6 bases). The ends were cut back, 7 bases at V and 2 bases at J, with 11 bases in the middle. This CDR3 is built from 14 residues. Per germline, CDR1 SNHLY and CDR2 FYNNEI.

This chain joins TRBV6-5 and TRBJ1-1; no clear D. In germline, CDR1 is MNHEY, CDR2 SVGAGI. Trimming pared 0 bases from V and 5 bases from J, leaving 7 bases between. The CDR3 contains 13 residues. CDR3 in amino acids: CASSYSSRTEAFF. Here the CDR3 DNA reads TGTGCCAGCAGTTACTCTTCCAGAACTGAAGCTTTCTTT.

This clone was seen a handful of times. This chain uses TRBV4-1 with TRBJ1-1; D is possibly TRBD1 (5 bases). Germline assignment: CDR1 MGHRA and CDR2 YSYEKL. There are 16 residues in the CDR3. Trimming shortened V by 1 base and J by 0 bases, and 12 bases separated the two germline ends. The CDR3 bases are TGCGCCAGCAGCCAAGTCGGGGGTATCGTGAACACTGAAGCTTTCTTT. It yields the protein CASSQVGGIVNTEAFF.

The chain employs TRBV10-3 and TRBJ2-7, with D tentatively TRBD2 (6 bases). This CDR3 has 16 residues. The V gene's germline CDR1 is ENHRY and CDR2 SYGVKD. The germline V and J ends were trimmed by 2 bases and 5 bases, with 19 bases remaining between them. The CDR3, as DNA: TGTGCCATCAGTGAGGGGGGGACGGATTTTTCCGACGAGCAGTACTTC. It is translated as CAISEGGTDFSDEQYF.

The V call is TRBV5-4, the J call TRBJ2-7; 8 bases map to TRBD2. Germline CDR1 and CDR2: SGHNT and YYREEE (reference sequence). With 4 bases clipped from V and 5 bases from J, the junction kept 5 bases outside the gene matches. The CDR3 is made up of 13 amino acids. The DNA for the CDR3 is TGTGCCAGCAGCCGGGGGGGTAGGGACGAGCAGTACTTC. It codes for CASSRGGRDEQYF.

The chain links TRBV5-4 to TRBJ2-1; the match to TRBD2 covers 8 bases. This CDR3 region has 16 residues. V lost 4 bases, J lost 6 bases, and 12 bases stayed unmatched. CDR1 is SGHNT, CDR2 YYREEE, per germline (reference sequence). The CDR3 DNA follows: TGTGCCAGCAGCCCACCGCCGAGCGGGGGATTCAATGAGCAGTTCTTC. Protein product: CASSPPPSGGFNEQFF.

Here the CDR3 DNA reads TGTGCCAGCAGCAAAAAGGGGGGAGGAGAGGCTAGCGGCCGAGTGTGGCAGTACTTC. Its translation is CASSKKGGGEASGRVWQYF. The chain uses TRBV21-1 and TRBJ2-7; the D segment call TRBD2 is taken from the table without a DNA check. TRBV21-1 constitutes a pseudogene. The CDR3 extends over 19 amino acids.